The T cell receptor (beta chain) described here comes from a study of blood T cells in healthy people across ages. On this clonotype: Its cognate antigen is unknown.

This CDR3 contains 23 residues. Germline V gene data show CDR1 as DFQATT and CDR2 as SNEGSKA (reference sequence). V was cut by 2 bases and J by 4 bases, with 42 bases left in between. Together with a sample-barcoded 5' primer, a J-beta primer mix was included in a second PCR lasting roughly 6 to 12 cycles. TCRdb called the 5' RACE reads again in MiXCR, with one record for every CDR3 protein. Of about 970,000 distinct CDR3 sequences in the sample, just over 50% were seen once. Study observations and caveats: TCR beta diversity per million T cells fell roughly linearly with age.

The sample consisted of blood. The TCR originated in a woman aged 55-75 years in good health. The chain carries TRBV20-1 and TRBJ2-7; D possibly uses TRBD1 or TRBD2 (6 bases each). The CDR3 DNA reads as TGCAGTGCTAGACCAGGTCCGGGACACAGGAAGAGTTTGGGCGGGACGACCCCATACGAGCAGTACTTC. Translating it yields CSARPGPGHRKSLGGTTPYEQYF.